This T cell receptor beta chain was profiled in a study of identical twins. General study results and limits: The more abundant beta clonotypes in cord blood had fewer insertions, and memory repertoires did not show this. Out-of-frame TCR alpha sharing in monozygotic twins exceeded recombination model predictions.

Only healthy Caucasians were included as donors. Only a few counts were recorded for this clonotype. Its matching antigen is unknown. The CDR3 length is 15 residues. V was pared by 3 bases and J by 3 bases, with 17 bases between. Looked up from germline, CDR1 is DFQATT and CDR2 is SNEGSKA (reference sequence). TCRdb redid the calling of the 5' RACE reads with MiXCR, one entry per CDR3 protein. The sample holds about 920,000 distinct CDR3 sequences; 9% to 15% are singletons and the top ten take around 1.5%. The same data also went into a second study, on yellow fever vaccine responses in identical twins.

The chain couples TRBV20-1 to TRBJ2-5; the D is unclear. Material for sequencing was PBMCs. The clonotype comes from a young woman in good health. The CDR3: CSAREQARVKETQYF. CDR3 sequence (DNA): TGCAGTGCTAGGGAGCAGGCCCGTGTGAAAGAGACCCAGTACTTC.